These 2 T cell receptor beta chains share one sample of origin, sequenced in a study of vaccination and CD4 T cells after COVID-19 (dated by TCRdb to between 2022 and 2023). Their antigens remain unidentified. Libraries were constructed by PCR. Reads for this sample came from an Illumina iSeq 100. DNA from cultured CD4+ T cells was subjected to TCR sequencing with the Oncomine TCR Beta short-read assay at the Johns Hopkins FTIC core. TCRdb's own reprocessing of the public reads used fastp at Q25 and MiXCR and kept productive beta chains. One record per CDR3 amino acid sequence lists the most common genes and DNA. A total of 15,000 to 20,000 distinct CDR3 sequences appear in this sample, 40% of them only once. Together, the top ten hold around 8.3% of the sample. Read against the paper, the sample's treatment or condition label means: approximately 9-day PBMC culture with coronavirus spike peptide pools or control peptides (ViraFEST assay).

This specimen consisted of CD4+ T cells from blood, cultured in vitro, obtained after SARS-CoV-2 vaccination. The receptors were gathered from a human donor who had recovered from COVID-19.

The chain joins TRBV18 to TRBJ1-2, with D perhaps matching TRBD1 (5 bases). V lost 6 bases, J lost 8 bases, and 19 bases lay in between. The CDR3 totals 14 residues. Per germline, CDR1 KGHSH and CDR2 LQKENI. CDR3 in amino acids: CASSPTDSGYGYTF. The CDR3 bases are TGTGCCAGCTCCCCTACTGACAGCGGTTACGGCTACACCTTC.

This clonotype was detected only a few times. The chain joins TRBV10-3 to TRBJ1-2; no clear D gene. The CDR3 is made up of 13 amino acids. V lost 0 bases to trimming and J lost 5 bases, with 7 bases between them. The germline V gene encodes CDR1 ENHRY and CDR2 SYGVKD. CDR3 sequence: CAISESVGYGYTF. CDR3 DNA sequence: TGTGCCATCAGTGAGTCCGTAGGGTATGGCTACACCTTC.